These T cell receptor beta chains were read from a single sample in a study of blood T cell repertoires in COVID-19. Produced via immunoSEQ multiplex PCR; TCRdb's table is partial and in-frame only. The sample carries some 300,000 clones, around 90% recorded once. What was sequenced was peripheral blood. Receptors originate from a man aged 70 or older with acute or convalescent COVID-19. The CDR3 runs from the conserved cysteine through the conserved F or W. Fields, in order: D gene, J gene, clone size, V gene, CDR3 protein, CDR3 DNA. D genes are given only for firm matches. Clone size appears in some rows only: once, few, many, or a class for an expanded clone.

>TRBD1|TRBJ2-2|few|TRBV7-9
CASSPETGLTGELFF
TGTGCCAGCAGCCCCGAGACAGGGCTCACCGGGGAGCTGTTTTTT
>TRBD2|TRBJ2-7|-|TRBV15
CATSSGSGRYEQYF
TGTGCCACCAGCAGCGGTAGCGGGAGATACGAGCAGTACTTC
>-|TRBJ2-7|-|TRBV7-9
CASSFPPGTYEQYF
TGTGCCAGCAGCTTTCCCCCGGGTACCTACGAGCAGTACTTC
>-|TRBJ1-2|-|TRBV28
CASSTSQGLYGYTF
TGTGCCAGCAGTACTAGCCAAGGGCTCTATGGCTACACCTTC
>TRBD1|TRBJ2-7|-|TRBV11-2
CASSLPTGTGGPSSYEQYF
TGTGCCAGCAGCTTACCCACCGGGACAGGGGGCCCGAGCTCCTACGAGCAGTACTTC
>TRBD1|TRBJ2-7|-|TRBV28
CASIRQGTGGYEQYF
TGTGCCAGCATACGACAGGGGACAGGGGGTTACGAGCAGTACTTC
>-|TRBJ2-2|once|TRBV7-2
CASSLADRLNTGELFF
TGTGCCAGCAGCTTAGCCGACAGGCTAAACACCGGGGAGCTGTTTTTT
>TRBD2|TRBJ2-5|-|TRBV5-1
CASRERGIQETQYF
TGCGCCAGCAGGGAGCGGGGGATTCAAGAGACCCAGTACTTC
>-|TRBJ1-4|-|TRBV5-1
CASSPQGITEKLFF
TGCGCCAGCAGCCCCCAGGGGATTACTGAAAAACTGTTTTTT
>TRBD1|TRBJ1-2|-|TRBV19
CASRINPGQALYGYTF
TGTGCCAGTAGGATAAACCCGGGACAGGCCCTCTATGGCTACACCTTC
>-|TRBJ1-5|-|TRBV28
CASSNRVQPQHF
TGTGCCAGCAGCAACAGGGTTCAGCCCCAGCATTTT
>-|TRBJ2-1|many|TRBV7-9
CASSLEGVRSGGKQFF
TGTGCCAGCAGCTTAGAAGGGGTCAGATCGGGTGGGAAGCAGTTCTTC
>TRBD1|TRBJ1-1|-|TRBV7-9
CASSPLQGGATEAFF
TGTGCCAGCAGCCCCCTACAGGGGGGGGCCACTGAAGCTTTCTTT
>TRBD1|TRBJ1-1|-|TRBV29-1
CSERQGGPNTEAFF
TGCAGCGAAAGACAGGGGGGACCAAACACTGAAGCTTTCTTT
>-|TRBJ1-2|-|TRBV15
CATSRAGGIYGYTF
TGTGCCACCAGCAGAGCTGGGGGGATCTATGGCTACACCTTC